This T cell receptor beta chain was sequenced for a study of neurological immune-mediated disorders. This clonotype has a count of ten or more. As yet, its antigen is unknown. Sequencing runs each yielded over 190 million TCR-beta sequences from 15-18 subjects. One entry per CDR3 protein, called by TCRdb with MiXCR from the 5' RACE reads. The repertoire holds under 65,000 distinct CDR3 sequences, with more than 20% as singletons. The germline gives CDR1 LGHDT, CDR2 YNNKEL (reference sequence). The CDR3 has 13 residues. V lost 4 bases and J 8 bases, leaving 14 bases between the germline ends. Study conclusions and caveats: While HTLV-1-associated myelopathy showed the greatest TCR clonal expansion, multiple sclerosis showed the least, falling below healthy controls. CDR3 amino acid sequences found in expanded clones were never shared across subjects, suggesting private repertoires in all groups.

Time point denoted: technical triplicate 2. 2 million PBMCs stored at -80 C were the source of the unsorted libraries. Sequenced sample: PBMCs. V is TRBV3-1 and J is TRBJ1-2, with a weak D call TRBD1 (6 bases). The receptor was derived from a man in his 60s with HTLV-1-associated myelopathy (HAM/TSP). The CDR3, as DNA: TGTGCCAGCAGCCCCTCCAGGGGAAGCGGCTACACCTTC. It yields the protein CASSPSRGSGYTF.